This TCR beta chain was documented in a study of human T cells and chemical hapten exposure. TCRdb processed the RACE reads anew with MiXCR; each CDR3 protein has one entry. In the table there are some 180,000 distinct CDR3 sequences, 20% to 25% of which are singletons. CDR1 and CDR2 from the germline V gene are KGHSH and LQKENI. V gave up 3 bases and J gave up 10 bases; unmatched junction bases: 6. This CDR3 contains 14 residues. This clonotype was seen only a few times. Stated time point: patch test 1, 2 weeks after DPC sensitization. Noted treatment: therapeutic diphenylcyclopropenone sensitization with weekly scalp DPC.

This chain connects TRBV18 to TRBJ2-1; 10 bases line up with TRBD2. The receptor comes from a woman aged 50 to 60 with alopecia areata. Some clones in this sample may be carry-over from other donors' samples. This material consisted of whole blood, taken in connection with sensitization to the hapten diphenylcyclopropenone (DPC). The CDR3 protein is CASSPSSGSEEQFF. CDR3 DNA sequence: TGTGCCAGCTCACCCTCTAGCGGGAGCGAGGAGCAGTTCTTC. The entire variable domain, with the rest obtained from reference TRBV18 and TRBJ2-1, is as follows: NAGVMQNPRHLVRRRGQEARLRCSPMKGHSHVYWYRQLPEEGLKFMVYLQKENIIDESGMPKERFSAEFPKEGPSILRIQQVVRGDSAAYFCASSPSSGSEEQFFGPGTRLTVL.